This T cell receptor (beta chain) was recovered during a study of blood T cells in healthy people across ages. CDR3 length: 15 amino acids. V lost 0 bases and J 13 bases, leaving 20 bases between the germline ends. Germline V gene data show CDR1 as SGHDT and CDR2 as YYEEEE. Regarding this clonotype: Being one base from a much bigger clone, this may be a read error.

A second 7 to 11 cycle PCR used barcoded and J-beta primers. TCRdb re-called the 5' RACE reads with MiXCR, one entry per CDR3 protein. The sample has about 590,000 distinct CDR3 sequences, 25% to 30% seen once. V and J are TRBV5-6 and TRBJ2-4, with D perhaps matching TRBD1 (5 bases). The source of this sequence is a woman older than 75 in good health. Sequencing was done on a sample of blood. The CDR3 reads CASSLDIGASYKQYF. The DNA for the CDR3 is TGTGCCAGCAGCTTGGACATAGGGGCCTCCTACAAGCAGTACTTC.